This T cell receptor beta chain was found in a study of cytomegalovirus exposure and HLA in healthy donors. Whole-study findings and limits: Researchers counted roughly 150 TCR beta chains as cytomegalovirus-associated. Three of the chains that were CMV-associated were confirmed in vitro to be specific for CMV antigens.

To note about this clone: Its antigen is still unknown.

This table comes from immunoSEQ multiplex PCR, and its TCRdb copy is limited to in-frame clones, with some not included. The sample shows 70,000 or so clones, 85% to 95% of them seen only once. The donors were members of the validation cohort, which comprised about 120 subjects and was separate from the first cohort of more than 500 subjects. This CDR3 contains 14 residues. The J segment lost 3 bases and the V segment lost 8 bases, leaving 8 bases of the junction unmatched. From germline, CDR1 is SGDLS and CDR2 YYNGEE. The sample comprised PBMCs. The rearrangement uses TRBV9 and TRBJ2-5; 9 nucleotides match TRBD2. The sequence came from a man younger than 35 in good health and CMV-seropositive. The CDR3 loop is CASSGLAGEETQYF. In nucleotides, the CDR3 is TGTGCCAGTTCGGGACTAGCCGGGGAAGAGACCCAGTACTTC.